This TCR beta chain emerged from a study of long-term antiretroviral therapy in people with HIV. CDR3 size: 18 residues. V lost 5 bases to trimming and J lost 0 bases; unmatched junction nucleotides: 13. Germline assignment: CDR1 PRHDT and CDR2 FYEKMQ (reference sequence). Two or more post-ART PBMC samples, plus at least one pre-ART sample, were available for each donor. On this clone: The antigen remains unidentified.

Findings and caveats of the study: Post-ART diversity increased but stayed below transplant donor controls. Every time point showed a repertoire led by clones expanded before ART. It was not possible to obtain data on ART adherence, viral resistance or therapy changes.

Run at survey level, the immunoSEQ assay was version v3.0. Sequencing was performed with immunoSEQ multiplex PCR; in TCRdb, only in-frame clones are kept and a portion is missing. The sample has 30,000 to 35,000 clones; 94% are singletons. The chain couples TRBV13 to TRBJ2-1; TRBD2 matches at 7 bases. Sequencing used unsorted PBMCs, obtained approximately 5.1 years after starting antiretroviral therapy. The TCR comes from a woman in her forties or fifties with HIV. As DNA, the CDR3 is TGTGCCAGCAGCCCCCGCAGCGGGGCCCACTCCTCCTACAATGAGCAGTTCTTC. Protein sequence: CASSPRSGAHSSYNEQFF. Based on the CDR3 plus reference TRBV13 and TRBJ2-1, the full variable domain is AAGVIQSPRHLIKEKRETATLKCYPIPRHDTVYWYQQGPGQDPQFLISFYEKMQSDKGSIPDRFSAQQFSDYHSELNMSSLELGDSALYFCASSPRSGAHSSYNEQFFGPGTRLTVL.